The 2 T cell receptor beta chains below come from one sample, sequenced in a study of PD-1 and CTLA-4 blockade in melanoma (dated by TCRdb to about 2021). Libraries came from the immunoSEQ multiplex PCR assay. Imported from immuneACCESS, the table was reduced by TCRdb to in-frame sequences with V and J called. These copies leave out some clones; in studies compared against another copy, an unresolved V gene accounts for under half, and the cause of the remainder is not known. In this sample the table shows roughly 30,000 clones, around 90% of which occur a single time. The biggest ten clones account for about 9.4% of the sample. Source: CD8+ T cells from peripheral blood, taken from a patient given anti-PD-1 treatment. Every receptor here comes from a human donor with melanoma.

This clone was seen only once. The chain employs TRBV6-4 and TRBJ1-5, with D unclear. The CDR3 is 13 amino acids. Germline V gene sequence: CDR1 MRHNA, CDR2 SNTAGT. V was clipped by 5 bases and J by 6 bases, with 11 bases between them. Here the CDR3 reads CASSLTHGQPQHF. CDR3 nucleotides: TGTGCCAGCAGTTTAACCCACGGTCAGCCCCAGCATTTT.

The chain uses TRBV7-9 and TRBJ2-2; 8 nucleotides agree with TRBD1. CDR3 size: 15 residues. Germline V lookup: CDR1 SEHNR, CDR2 FQNEAQ (reference sequence). V lost 5 bases, J lost 3 bases, and 5 bases stayed unmatched. CDR3 coding DNA: TGTGCCAGCAGCCCAGGGGGCAGGGACACCGGGGAGCTGTTTTTT. This gives the protein CASSPGGRDTGELFF.